Described below is a single T cell receptor beta chain sequence and its context. What it binds is unknown. The data are from a study of cytomegalovirus exposure and HLA in healthy donors. The PCR contained 60 Vbeta and 13 Jbeta primers. The protocol was immunoSEQ multiplex PCR, while the TCRdb copy is restricted to in-frame clones and leaves out a portion. The table includes 100,000 to 150,000 clones, 80% detected once. General study points: A later analysis linked a missense variant in DCLRE1C to the trimming of TCR beta V and J genes.

J lost 6 bases, V lost 5 bases, and 6 bases had no gene match. The CDR3 length is 14 residues. Germline V lookup: CDR1 SEHNR, CDR2 FQNEAQ (reference sequence). Material for sequencing was PBMCs. The TCR was taken from a man aged 30-40 years in good health and CMV-seropositive. The chain joins TRBV7-9 to TRBJ2-3, with 9 bases lining up with TRBD1. CDR3 amino acids: CASSITGTGDTQYF. CDR3 DNA sequence: TGTGCCAGCAGCATCACCGGGACAGGGGATACGCAGTATTTT.